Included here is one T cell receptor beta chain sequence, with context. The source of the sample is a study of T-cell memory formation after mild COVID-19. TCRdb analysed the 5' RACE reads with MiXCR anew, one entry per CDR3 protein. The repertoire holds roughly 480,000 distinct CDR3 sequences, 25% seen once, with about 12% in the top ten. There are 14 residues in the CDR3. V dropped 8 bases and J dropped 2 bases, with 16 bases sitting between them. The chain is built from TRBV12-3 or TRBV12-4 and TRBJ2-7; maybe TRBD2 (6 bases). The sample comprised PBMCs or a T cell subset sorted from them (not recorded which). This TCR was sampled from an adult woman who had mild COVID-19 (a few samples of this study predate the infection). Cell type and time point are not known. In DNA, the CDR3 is TGTGCCAGCGGACCCAGGGAGGCAACCTACGAGCAGTACTTC. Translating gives CASGPREATYEQYF.